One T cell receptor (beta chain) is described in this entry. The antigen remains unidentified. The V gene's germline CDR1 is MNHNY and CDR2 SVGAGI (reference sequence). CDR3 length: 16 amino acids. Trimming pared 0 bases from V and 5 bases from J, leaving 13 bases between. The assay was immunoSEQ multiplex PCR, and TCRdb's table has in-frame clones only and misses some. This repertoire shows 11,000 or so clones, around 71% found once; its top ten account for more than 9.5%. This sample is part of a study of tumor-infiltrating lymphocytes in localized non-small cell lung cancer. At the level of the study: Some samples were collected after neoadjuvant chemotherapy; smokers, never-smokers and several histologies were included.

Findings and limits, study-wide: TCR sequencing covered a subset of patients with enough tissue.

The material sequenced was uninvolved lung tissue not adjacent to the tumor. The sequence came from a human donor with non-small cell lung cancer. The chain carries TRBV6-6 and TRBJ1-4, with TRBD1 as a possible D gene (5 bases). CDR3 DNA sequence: TGTGCCAGCAGTTACTCCCTTGGGGGACTGAATGAAAAACTGTTTTTT. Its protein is CASSYSLGGLNEKLFF.